This T cell receptor (beta chain) came from a study of T cells in Graves' hyperthyroidism and ophthalmopathy. Broader study findings: Stable hyperthyroidism was separated from ophthalmopathy by a model based on 13 V-J features.

The sample holds many counts of this clonotype. Its antigen is unidentified. From RNA transcripts, TCR beta CDR3 regions were amplified. The TCR CDR3 was amplified in a first-round RT-PCR using the HTBI primer set. TCRdb re-derived calls from the multiplex PCR reads in MiXCR, one entry per CDR3 protein. The sample has hundreds of thousands of distinct CDR3 sequences, about 15% seen once; the top ten hold roughly 10%. In germline, CDR1 is SGHDT, CDR2 YYEEEE. The CDR3 is 12 amino acids. Deletions cut 0 bases from V and 5 bases from J, with 6 bases between. The chain links TRBV5-6 to TRBJ2-7; D uncertain. This receptor was identified in a woman between 18 and 30 years old with Graves' hyperthyroidism. The sequencing sample was made of blood. The CDR3 DNA reads as TGTGCCAGCAGCTTGGCCTCAAACGAGCAGTACTTC. Translating gives CASSLASNEQYF. The variable domain in full, with the rest retrieved from reference TRBV5-6 and TRBJ2-7, is DAGVTQSPTHLIKTRGQQVTLRCSPKSGHDTVSWYQQALGQGPQFIFQYYEEEERQRGNFPDRFSGHQFPNYSSELNVNALLLGDSALYLCASSLASNEQYFGPGTRLTVT.